This TCR beta chain appears in the sequencing data of a study of OX40 agonist ivuxolimab in advanced cancers. CDR1 and CDR2 from the germline V gene are LGHNA and YNFKEQ. The germline V and J ends were trimmed by 7 bases and 1 base, with 16 bases remaining between them. There are 16 residues in the CDR3. TCRdb's copy holds only in-frame clones and misses some; the assay was immunoSEQ multiplex PCR. The sample consists of fewer than 35,000 clones, approximately 89% of them appearing once. This chain connects TRBV4-2 to TRBJ1-4, with no clear D. Source: CD4+ or CD8+ T cells sorted from blood, taken in a trial of the OX40 agonist ivuxolimab. The clonotype comes from an adult with an advanced solid tumor such as melanoma, head and neck, liver or kidney cancer. The CDR3 DNA follows: TGTGCCAGCACCACGTGGCACGAGGAAACTAATGAAAAACTGTTTTTT. This encodes CASTTWHEETNEKLFF.